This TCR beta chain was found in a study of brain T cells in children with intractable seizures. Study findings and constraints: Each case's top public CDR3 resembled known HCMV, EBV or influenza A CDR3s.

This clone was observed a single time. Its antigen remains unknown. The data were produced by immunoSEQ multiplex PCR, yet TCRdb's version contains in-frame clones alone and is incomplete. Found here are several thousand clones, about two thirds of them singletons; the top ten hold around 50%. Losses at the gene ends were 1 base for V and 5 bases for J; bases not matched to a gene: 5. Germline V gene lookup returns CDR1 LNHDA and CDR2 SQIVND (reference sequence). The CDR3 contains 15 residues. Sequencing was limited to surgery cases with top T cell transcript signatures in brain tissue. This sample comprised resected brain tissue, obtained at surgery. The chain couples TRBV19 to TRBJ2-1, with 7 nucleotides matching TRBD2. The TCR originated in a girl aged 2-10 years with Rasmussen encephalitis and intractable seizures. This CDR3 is CASSIARTRNNEQFF. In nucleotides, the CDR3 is TGTGCCAGTAGTATAGCTCGGACTAGAAACAATGAGCAGTTCTTC.